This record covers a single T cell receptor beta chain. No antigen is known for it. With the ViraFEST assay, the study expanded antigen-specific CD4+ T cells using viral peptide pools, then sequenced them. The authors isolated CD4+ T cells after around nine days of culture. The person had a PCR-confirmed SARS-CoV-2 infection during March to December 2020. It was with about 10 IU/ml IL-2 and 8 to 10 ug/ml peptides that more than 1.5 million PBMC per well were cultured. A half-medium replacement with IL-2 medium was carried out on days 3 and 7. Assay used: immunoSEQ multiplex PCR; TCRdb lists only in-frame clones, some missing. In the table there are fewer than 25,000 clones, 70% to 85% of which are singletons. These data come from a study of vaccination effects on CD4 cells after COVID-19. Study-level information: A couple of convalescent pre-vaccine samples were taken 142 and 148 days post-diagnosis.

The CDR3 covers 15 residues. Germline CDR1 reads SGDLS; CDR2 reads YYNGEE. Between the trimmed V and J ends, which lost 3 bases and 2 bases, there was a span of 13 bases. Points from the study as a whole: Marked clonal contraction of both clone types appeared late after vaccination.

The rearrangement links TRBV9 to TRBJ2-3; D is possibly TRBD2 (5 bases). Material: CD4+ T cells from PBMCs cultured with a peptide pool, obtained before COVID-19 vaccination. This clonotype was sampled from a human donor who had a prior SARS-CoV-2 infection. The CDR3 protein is CASSGGLTSTDTQYF. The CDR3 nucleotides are TGTGCCAGCAGCGGAGGACTTACCTCCACAGATACGCAGTATTTT. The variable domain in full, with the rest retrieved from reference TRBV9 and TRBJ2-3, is DSGVTQTPKHLITATGQRVTLRCSPRSGDLSVYWYQQSLDQGLQFLIQYYNGEERAKGNILERFSAQQFPDLHSELNLSSLELGDSALYFCASSGGLTSTDTQYFGPGTRLTVL.